This T cell receptor (beta chain) came from a study of blood T cells in healthy people across ages. For the study at large: About one barcoded TCR beta cDNA was captured per two T cells.

Overall study findings and caveats: PBMCs were not sorted, which prevented a conclusive comparison of naive versus antigen-experienced cells.

For the second PCR, which ran for about 7 to 11 cycles, a sample-barcoded 5' primer and a J-beta primer mix were used. TCRdb re-analysed the 5' RACE reads in MiXCR, keeping a single row per CDR3 protein. Of around 1,000,000 distinct CDR3 sequences in the sample, under 40% were seen once. Germline CDR1 is SGHRS and CDR2 is YFSETQ. The V end was cut by 4 bases, the J end by 6 bases, with 17 bases between. The CDR3 consists of 15 residues. In regard to this clonotype: Its specificity is not known.

Donor samples were obtained from healthy Caucasian individuals from Russia, aged about 6 to 95. This chain links TRBV5-1 with TRBJ2-1, with a tentative D call TRBD1 (6 bases). The TCR originated in a man aged 18-30 years in good health. Sequenced sample: blood. In DNA form, the CDR3 reads TGCGCCAGCAGCATGACAGGCCCTGAGGTCAATGAGCAGTTCTTC. Its translation is CASSMTGPEVNEQFF.